This TCR beta chain was obtained from a study of blood T cell repertoires in COVID-19. About the study: From T cells, B-cell-depleted T cells, or PBMCs came the material, which was cDNA or gDNA.

The table came from immunoSEQ multiplex PCR; TCRdb's copy has only in-frame clones and leaves some out. Of 90,000 to 130,000 clones listed, about 85% were seen once; the top ten hold roughly 5%. CDR1 SEHNR and CDR2 FQNEAQ come from the germline V gene (reference sequence). Trimming cost V 5 bases and J 5 bases; bases outside gene matches: 9. The length of the CDR3 is 16 residues. The sample taken for sequencing was peripheral blood. The receptor's source is a human donor in a cohort sampled during active COVID-19. J is TRBJ2-5 and V is TRBV7-9, with TRBD1 matching 12 bases. CDR3: CASSALWDRGRETQYF. The CDR3 DNA reads TGTGCCAGCAGCGCCCTCTGGGACAGGGGGCGGGAGACCCAGTACTTC.